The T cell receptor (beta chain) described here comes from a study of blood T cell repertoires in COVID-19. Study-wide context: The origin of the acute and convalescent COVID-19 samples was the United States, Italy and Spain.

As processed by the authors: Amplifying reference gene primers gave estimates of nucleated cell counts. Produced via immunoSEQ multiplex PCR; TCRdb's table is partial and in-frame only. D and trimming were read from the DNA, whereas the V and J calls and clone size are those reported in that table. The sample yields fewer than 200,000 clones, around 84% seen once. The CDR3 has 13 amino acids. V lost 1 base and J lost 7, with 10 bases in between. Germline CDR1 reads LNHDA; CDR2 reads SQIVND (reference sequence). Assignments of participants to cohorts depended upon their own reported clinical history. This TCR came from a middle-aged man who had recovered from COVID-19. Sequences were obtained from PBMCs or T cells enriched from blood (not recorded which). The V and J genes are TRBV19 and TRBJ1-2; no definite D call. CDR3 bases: TGTGCCAGTAGTATAGGACTTTTTGCTGGCTACACCTTC. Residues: CASSIGLFAGYTF.